A selection of T cell receptor beta chains follows, all from one sample in a study of blood T cell repertoires in COVID-19. The protocol was immunoSEQ multiplex PCR, while the TCRdb copy is restricted to in-frame clones and leaves out a portion. This repertoire shows around 450,000 clones, 70% to 90% found once; its top ten account for about 2.1%. The sample comprised PBMCs or T cells enriched from blood (not recorded which). The receptors shown here come from a woman aged 18-35 years with acute COVID-19. Both conserved end residues are part of each CDR3. The D gene is left open where the match is weak. Clone size is stated in some rows and not others, as once, few, many or a class when expanded.

v_gene	abundance	d_gene	j_gene	CDR3nt	CDR3aa
TRBV27	few	NA	TRBJ1-1	TGTGCCAGCAGTCCTCGGACGGCGGACTACACTGAAGCTTTCTTT	CASSPRTADYTEAFF
TRBV6-5	NA	NA	TRBJ1-2	TGTGCCAGCAGTTACTCGATGGGGGCGGGCTATGGCTACACCTTC	CASSYSMGAGYGYTF
TRBV4-1	NA	NA	TRBJ1-4	TGCGCCAGCAGCCAAGATAGGAGTGCAACTAATGAAAAACTGTTTTTT	CASSQDRSATNEKLFF
TRBV6-5	many	NA	TRBJ1-5	TGTGCCAGCAAGAACACCTTCAATCAGCCCCAGCATTTT	CASKNTFNQPQHF
TRBV18	NA	TRBD1	TRBJ1-2	TGTGCCAGCTCACCAAAGGACAGGGAGGGTGGCTACACCTTC	CASSPKDREGGYTF
TRBV12-3/TRBV12-4	NA	NA	TRBJ1-5	TGTGCCAGCAGGCAAGAGAATCAGCCCCAGCATTTT	CASRQENQPQHF
TRBV3-1/TRBV3-2	NA	TRBD2	TRBJ2-3	TGTGCCAGCAGCCCGCGGGGGAGCACAGATACGCAGTATTTT	CASSPRGSTDTQYF
TRBV25-1	NA	NA	TRBJ2-2	TGTGCCAGCAGTGAACAGGGGGGCGCCGGGGAGCTGTTTTTT	CASSEQGGAGELFF
TRBV19	NA	TRBD1	TRBJ2-7	TGTGCCAGTAGTACGGAGAGTGACAGGGCCTACGAGCAGTACTTC	CASSTESDRAYEQYF
TRBV28	NA	TRBD2	TRBJ2-4	TGTGCCAGCAGCCAACATATAGCGGGAGCATTCGTAGCCAAAAACATTCAGTACTTC	CASSQHIAGAFVAKNIQYF
TRBV13	NA	TRBD1	TRBJ1-3	TGTGCCAGCAGCCCGACAGGGCGTCTAGACACCATATATTTT	CASSPTGRLDTIYF
TRBV6-5	NA	TRBD1	TRBJ1-2	TGTGCCAGCAGTCCCTTAAACAGGGGGGACTATGGCTACACCTTC	CASSPLNRGDYGYTF
TRBV5-1	NA	NA	TRBJ2-3	TGCGCCAGCAGCCGGGGTCGGGCTTCCACAGATACGCAGTATTTT	CASSRGRASTDTQYF
TRBV9	NA	NA	TRBJ1-3	TGTGCCAGCAGCGTAGAAGCCATGGGGCTACAGACGGGAAACACCATATATTTT	CASSVEAMGLQTGNTIYF
TRBV24-1	NA	NA	TRBJ1-1	TGTGCCACCGCAGGAGGAGGGAGGGCTGAAGCTTTCTTT	CATAGGGRAEAFF
TRBV28	NA	TRBD2	TRBJ2-7	TGTGCCAGCAGTCTTCTAGCGGACTCCTACGAGCAGTACTTC	CASSLLADSYEQYF
TRBV18	few	NA	TRBJ2-1	TGTGCCAGCTCACCATCACTAGCAGGGTCGGACAATGAGCAGTTCTTC	CASSPSLAGSDNEQFF
TRBV28	NA	NA	TRBJ2-7	TGTGCCAGCAGTTTAGACAGCGCTGGGCAGTACTTC	CASSLDSAGQYF
TRBV2	NA	TRBD1	TRBJ1-1	TGTGCCAGCAATCTGAAGAGTGGACAGGGTTCCGGAGCTTTCTTT	CASNLKSGQGSGAFF
TRBV30	NA	TRBD2	TRBJ2-5	TGTGCCTGGAGTCTCGGACTAGCGGGAGGTGAGACCCAGTACTTC	CAWSLGLAGGETQYF
TRBV28	few	TRBD1	TRBJ1-5	TGTGCCAGCAGTTGGGACAGGGGTCAGCCCCAGCATTTT	CASSWDRGQPQHF
TRBV7-9	NA	TRBD1	TRBJ1-2	TGTGCCAGCAGCCCACAGGGACAGTCAGGAAAAAACGCTAACTACACCTTC	CASSPQGQSGKNANYTF
TRBV4-2	NA	NA	TRBJ1-3	TGTGCCAGCAGCCGAAGCCTCAACTCTGGAAACACCATATATTTT	CASSRSLNSGNTIYF
TRBV27	once	NA	TRBJ1-6	TGTGCCAGCAGTTTATCGTTCAGGGTGGGTTCACCCCTCCACTTT	CASSLSFRVGSPLHF
TRBV2	few	NA	TRBJ1-4	TGTGCCAGCACTGACACTATAAATGAAAAACTGTTTTTT	CASTDTINEKLFF
TRBV9	NA	NA	TRBJ1-2	TGTGCCAGCAGCGGATCGAGGTCCTATGGCTACACCTTC	CASSGSRSYGYTF
TRBV6-6	once	NA	TRBJ2-5	TGTGCCAGCAGCCTGCAAGAGACCCAGTACTTC	CASSLQETQYF
TRBV7-9	NA	NA	TRBJ1-4	TGTGCCAGCAGCTTTCAAAGGGCGGGGGAAAAACTGTTTTTT	CASSFQRAGEKLFF
TRBV24-1	NA	NA	TRBJ1-5	TGTGCCACCAGTAATGGGATGGCAGGGTCAAATCAGCCCCAGCATTTT	CATSNGMAGSNQPQHF
TRBV2	NA	TRBD1	TRBJ1-5	TGTGCCAGCAGTCCCGAGGACAGGGTAGGGAATCAGCCCCAGCATTTT	CASSPEDRVGNQPQHF
TRBV6-5	NA	NA	TRBJ2-2	TGTGCCAGCAGGAGGGCTATCGGGGAGCTGTTTTTT	CASRRAIGELFF